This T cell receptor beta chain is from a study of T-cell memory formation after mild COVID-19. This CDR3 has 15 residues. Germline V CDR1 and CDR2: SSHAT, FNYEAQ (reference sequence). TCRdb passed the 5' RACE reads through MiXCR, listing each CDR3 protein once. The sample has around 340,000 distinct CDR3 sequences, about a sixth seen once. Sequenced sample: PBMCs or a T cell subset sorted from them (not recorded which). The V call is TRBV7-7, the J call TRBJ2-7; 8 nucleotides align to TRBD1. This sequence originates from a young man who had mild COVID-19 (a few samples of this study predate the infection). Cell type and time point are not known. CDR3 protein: CASSLAWTGPYEQYV. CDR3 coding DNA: TGTGCTAGCAGCTTAGCTTGGACAGGGCCCTACGAGCAGTACGTC.